Below, 26 T cell receptor beta chains from the same sample are listed, as sequenced in a study of blood T cell repertoires in COVID-19. Assay: immunoSEQ multiplex PCR; the TCRdb copy retains only in-frame clones and omits some. The sample has approximately 70,000 clones; roughly 90% are singletons. The sequenced material came from peripheral blood. Receptors were obtained from a woman aged 55-70 years with active COVID-19.

The chain recombines TRBV4-1 with TRBJ1-2; 9 positions match TRBD1. Per the germline V gene, CDR1 is MGHRA and CDR2 is YSYEKL. Trimming removed 1 base from V and 8 bases from J; junction bases left unmatched: 2. This CDR3 spans 13 amino acids. CDR3 in DNA: TGCGCCAGCAGCCAAGTGACAGGGGGAGGCTACACCTTC. It specifies CASSQVTGGGYTF.

The chain recombines TRBV27 with TRBJ2-7, with 10 positions matching TRBD2. J was trimmed by 3 bases and V by 2 bases; bases with no gene match: 4. In germline, CDR1 is MNHEY, CDR2 SMNVEV (reference sequence). The CDR3 runs 15 residues. In DNA form, the CDR3 reads TGTGCCAGCAGTTTAGACCCTAGCGGGAGCTACGAGCAGTACTTC. Translated: CASSLDPSGSYEQYF.

V gene TRBV6-6 combines with J gene TRBJ1-1; 8 nucleotides align to TRBD1. Germline V lookup: CDR1 MNHNY, CDR2 SVGAGI (reference sequence). There are 12 residues in the CDR3. V was pared by 11 bases and J by 1 base, with 3 bases of the junction left unmatched. As DNA, the CDR3 is TGTGCCCTCGGACAGGGGAACACTGAAGCTTTCTTT. Translating gives CALGQGNTEAFF.

The gene calls are TRBV28 and TRBJ2-3; D is perhaps TRBD1 (5 bases). Trimming took off 7 bases at V and 10 bases at J, with 15 bases between the two ends. This CDR3 contains 12 residues. The germline gives CDR1 MDHEN, CDR2 SYDVKM. This CDR3 reads CASTRLQGAQYF. Written as DNA, the CDR3 is TGTGCCAGCACAAGACTGCAGGGTGCGCAGTATTTT.

This chain links TRBV19 with TRBJ2-5; D is uncertain. Germline V gene sequence: CDR1 LNHDA, CDR2 SQIVND (reference sequence). V was pared by 4 bases and J by 4 bases, with 7 bases between. The CDR3 loop spans 12 amino acids. The CDR3 DNA follows: TGTGCCAGTAGTACGGCGGCAGAGACCCAGTACTTC. Amino acids: CASSTAAETQYF.

J is TRBJ2-7 and V is TRBV28, with 7 positions matching TRBD2. The CDR3 is made up of 15 amino acids. The trim removed 11 bases at V and 3 bases at J, leaving 16 bases unmatched. Germline CDR1 is MDHEN and CDR2 is SYDVKM. The CDR3 bases are TGTGCCGTCAACCGTAAGACTAGCAGCCGCTACGAGCAGTACTTC. This translates into CAVNRKTSSRYEQYF. Full variable domain (rest looked up from reference TRBV28 and TRBJ2-7): DVKVTQSSRYLVKRTGEKVFLECVQDMDHENMFWYRQDPGLGLRLIYFSYDVKMKEKGDIPEGYSVSREKKERFSLILESASTNQTSMYLCAVNRKTSSRYEQYFGPGTRLTVT.

The chain combines TRBV19 with TRBJ1-6; D might be TRBD1 (6 bases). Trimming took 3 bases from V and 8 from J, leaving 11 bases between them. The CDR3 loop spans 14 amino acids. CDR1 is LNHDA and CDR2 is SQIVND in the germline V gene (reference sequence). This CDR3 reads CASSITGLDSPLHF. DNA of the CDR3: TGTGCCAGTAGTATCACAGGGTTGGATTCACCCCTCCACTTT. Full variable domain (missing parts from reference TRBV19 and TRBJ1-6): DGGITQSPKYLFRKEGQNVTLSCEQNLNHDAMYWYRQDPGQGLRLIYYSQIVNDFQKGDIAEGYSVSREKKESFPLTVTSAQKNPTAFYLCASSITGLDSPLHFGNGTRLTVT.

This sequence joins TRBV15 and TRBJ1-2; no clear D. The V end lost 0 bases, the J end lost 10 bases, and 9 bases lay between the germline ends. Looked up from germline, CDR1 is LNHNV and CDR2 is YYDKDF (reference sequence). CDR3 length equals 12 residues. In nucleotides, the CDR3 is TGTGCCACCAGCAGAGACTTCGTTATCTACACCTTC. This sequence encodes CATSRDFVIYTF.

The chain combines TRBV29-1 with TRBJ2-1, with D perhaps matching TRBD2 (5 bases). Per the germline V gene, CDR1 is SQVTM and CDR2 is ANQGSEA. V lost 5 bases to trimming and J lost 8 bases, with 13 bases between them. The CDR3 has 12 residues. The CDR3 sequence: CSVRTRPYEQFF. As DNA, the CDR3 is TGCAGCGTTCGGACTCGTCCCTATGAGCAGTTCTTC.

The chain links TRBV28 to TRBJ2-7; D unclear. Germline V lookup: CDR1 MDHEN, CDR2 SYDVKM. V was trimmed by 2 bases and J by 6 bases, leaving 14 bases between them. The CDR3 covers 14 residues. CDR3 DNA: TGTGCCAGCAGTTTAAGATCCAGCCGAGGCGAGCAGTACTTC. Its translation is CASSLRSSRGEQYF. The full variable domain, its missing parts supplied by reference TRBV28 and TRBJ2-7, is DVKVTQSSRYLVKRTGEKVFLECVQDMDHENMFWYRQDPGLGLRLIYFSYDVKMKEKGDIPEGYSVSREKKERFSLILESASTNQTSMYLCASSLRSSRGEQYFGPGTRLTVT.

The J gene is TRBJ2-1, the V gene TRBV28; 7 bases line up with TRBD1. The CDR3 contains 15 residues. The J segment lost 2 bases and the V segment lost 2 bases, leaving 3 bases of the junction unmatched. Germline CDR1 and CDR2: MDHEN and SYDVKM. The CDR3 is CASSLRGTAYNEQFF. Here the CDR3 DNA reads TGTGCCAGCAGTTTAAGGGGGACAGCCTACAATGAGCAGTTCTTC.

CDR3 sequence reads: CASSFGLQEEKLFF. The CDR3 DNA is TGCGCCAGCAGCTTTGGACTACAGGAGGAAAAACTGTTTTTT. The chain uses TRBV5-1 and TRBJ1-4; D perhaps matches TRBD1 (5 bases). The CDR3 sequence is 14 residues long. The V and J ends lost 2 bases and 8 bases respectively, with 13 bases between them. Germline assignment: CDR1 SGHRS and CDR2 YFSETQ. Supplemented by reference TRBV5-1 and TRBJ1-4, the full variable domain reads KAGVTQTPRYLIKTRGQQVTLSCSPISGHRSVSWYQQTPGQGLQFLFEYFSETQRNKGNFPGRFSGRQFSNSRSEMNVSTLELGDSALYLCASSFGLQEEKLFFGSGTQLSVL.

Turning to this clone: Other DNA sequences in this specimen translate into the identical CDR3. The gene calls are TRBV7-9 and TRBJ2-3; tentative D call: TRBD2 (6 bases). CDR3 size: 16 residues. Between the trimmed V and J ends, which lost 1 base and 0 bases, there was a span of 11 bases. In germline, CDR1 is SEHNR, CDR2 FQNEAQ (reference sequence). The DNA of the CDR3 is TGTGCCAGCAGCTTAGTCGCGAGCGGGAGCACAGATACGCAGTATTTT. Protein sequence: CASSLVASGSTDTQYF.

This clone was observed once. The V and J genes are TRBV12-3 or TRBV12-4 and TRBJ2-1, with D maybe TRBD2 (6 bases). V was pared by 3 bases and J by 10 bases, with 10 bases between. The CDR3 is 12 residues long. CDR3 nucleotides: TGTGCCAGCAGTTTCCCGGGAGTCGAGCAGTTCTTC. Residues: CASSFPGVEQFF.

This chain connects TRBV28 to TRBJ2-1; TRBD2 agrees at 10 bases. The CDR3 length is 16 residues. CDR1 is MDHEN and CDR2 is SYDVKM in the germline V gene. J gave up 3 bases and V 3 bases, and 5 bases lay outside the gene matches. The CDR3 spells CASSFKRTSGYNEQFF. In nucleotides, the CDR3 is TGTGCCAGCAGTTTTAAGCGGACTAGCGGCTACAATGAGCAGTTCTTC.

The chain combines TRBV7-8 with TRBJ2-7; 7 bases match TRBD1. V shed 2 bases and J 5 bases; nucleotides not matched to a gene: 9. Looked up from germline, CDR1 is SGHVS and CDR2 is FQNEAQ. The CDR3 loop spans 15 amino acids. The CDR3 DNA follows: TGTGCCAGCAGCTTATTTCCGATAGGGGGCCACGAGCAGTACTTC. This gives the protein CASSLFPIGGHEQYF.

This chain joins TRBV28 and TRBJ1-3, with 9 bases identical to TRBD1. This CDR3 is 15 amino acids long. Trimming cost V 6 bases and J 4 bases; bases outside gene matches: 7. The germline gives CDR1 MDHEN, CDR2 SYDVKM. CDR3 sequence: CASSRRGTGGNTIYF. CDR3 in DNA: TGTGCCAGCAGCCGAAGGGGGACAGGGGGAAACACCATATATTTT.

V usage is TRBV30 and J usage is TRBJ2-7; 7 bases line up with TRBD2. Trimming at V came to 2 bases and at J to 5 bases, leaving 15 bases not matched to a gene. This CDR3 has 16 residues. Germline lookup yields CDR1 GTSNPN and CDR2 SVGIG (reference sequence). CDR3 DNA sequence: TGTGCCTGGAGTTACTCGTTCGGGGGGAGCGGGCACGAGCAGTACTTC. Amino acid sequence: CAWSYSFGGSGHEQYF. Supplemented by reference TRBV30 and TRBJ2-7, the full variable domain reads SQTIHQWPATLVQPVGSPLSLECTVEGTSNPNLYWYRQAAGRGLQLLFYSVGIGQISSEVPQNLSASRPQDRQFILSSKKLLLSDSGFYLCAWSYSFGGSGHEQYFGPGTRLTVT.

The chain has TRBV30 and TRBJ1-4, with D uncertain. V gave up 3 bases and J gave up 2 bases, with 4 bases separating them. The CDR3 totals 12 residues. Per germline, CDR1 GTSNPN and CDR2 SVGIG (reference sequence). In DNA, the CDR3 is TGTGCCTGGAGGTCGACTAATGAAAAACTGTTTTTT. Translated: CAWRSTNEKLFF.

The genes are TRBV5-1 and TRBJ2-5, with 12 bases that match TRBD1. CDR1 is SGHRS and CDR2 is YFSETQ in the germline V gene. CDR3 length: 16 residues. Trimming removed 4 bases from V and 5 bases from J; junction bases left unmatched: 9. CDR3 residues: CASSQTPGQGAETQYF. The CDR3 DNA is TGCGCCAGCAGCCAGACACCGGGACAGGGGGCGGAGACCCAGTACTTC.

The chain links TRBV19 to TRBJ1-5; D uncertain. Trimming left V 6 bases short and J 6 bases short, with 12 bases between. This CDR3 region has 13 residues. CDR1 and CDR2 (germline): LNHDA, SQIVND (reference sequence). The CDR3 reads CASSPQYFQPQHF. In DNA form, the CDR3 reads TGTGCCAGTAGCCCCCAGTATTTTCAGCCCCAGCATTTT.

In DNA, the CDR3 is TGTGCCACCTGGTCCGGAGGGGGCCCCTACGAGCAGTACTTC. Its translation: CATWSGGGPYEQYF. The chain couples TRBV7-2 to TRBJ2-7, with TRBD1 as a possible D gene (7 bases). Germline loops: CDR1 SGHTA, CDR2 FQGNSA. V dropped 10 bases and J dropped 2 bases, with 18 bases sitting between them. This CDR3 has 14 residues. Filled out from reference TRBV7-2 and TRBJ2-7, the complete variable domain reads GAGVSQSPSNKVTEKGKDVELRCDPISGHTALYWYRQSLGQGLEFLIYFQGNSAPDKSGLPSDRFSAERTGGSVSTLTIQRTQQEDSAVYLCATWSGGGPYEQYFGPGTRLTVT.

This chain uses TRBV19 with TRBJ1-1, with D tentatively TRBD1 (6 bases). The CDR3 consists of 14 residues. In germline, CDR1 is LNHDA, CDR2 SQIVND (reference sequence). The ends were cut back, 3 bases at V and 6 bases at J, with 14 bases in the middle. The CDR3 DNA reads as TGTGCCAGTAGTATTCCACAGGGTGGTTCTGAAGCTTTCTTT. Translated, it gives CASSIPQGGSEAFF.

The chain has TRBV28 and TRBJ1-2; unclear D gene. V lost 2 bases and J lost 4, with 8 bases in between. The CDR3 length is 13 residues. Germline CDR1 reads MDHEN; CDR2 reads SYDVKM. The CDR3 nucleotides are TGTGCCAGCAGTTTAGGTCACATCTATGGCTACACCTTC. Translation: CASSLGHIYGYTF.

The chain is built from TRBV5-1 and TRBJ2-3; 7 nucleotides match TRBD2. J lost 4 bases, V lost 0 bases, and 8 bases had no gene match. The CDR3 length is 16 residues. In germline, CDR1 is SGHRS, CDR2 YFSETQ. CDR3 residues: CASSLAGLAAPDTQYF. The CDR3 nucleotides are TGCGCCAGCAGCTTGGCTGGGCTAGCGGCCCCAGATACGCAGTATTTT.

This chain links TRBV9 with TRBJ1-1; tentatively, D is TRBD1 (6 bases). Germline assignment: CDR1 SGDLS and CDR2 YYNGEE. Trimming took 0 bases from V and 0 from J, leaving 12 bases between them. This CDR3 is built from 16 residues. The CDR3 bases are TGTGCCAGCAGCGTAGATGAAGGGACACTGAACACTGAAGCTTTCTTT. Protein: CASSVDEGTLNTEAFF.